The next 27 T cell receptor beta chains were all read from a single sample in a study of T cells in women clearing cervical HPV infection. Profiled with immunoSEQ multiplex PCR; TCRdb holds only in-frame clones, not every one. The sample table sets out roughly 20,000 clones. Sample: blood buffy coat. These receptors were obtained from a woman between 18 and 69 years old with a cervical HPV16 infection that either progressed to CIN3+ or cleared (not recorded which).

A word on this clone: The CDR3 end lies 3 residues beyond the end of the read and is filled in from the germline J gene. The V and J genes are TRBV29-1 and TRBJ2-2; D call uncertain. V was shortened by 7 bases and J by 4 bases, with 16 bases between the two germline ends. CDR1 is SQVTM, CDR2 ANQGSEA, per germline. The CDR3 totals 14 residues. The CDR3 loop is CSAGLPVATGELFF. CDR3 bases read: TGCAGCGCTGGGCTTCCTGTGGCCACCGGGGAG.

The CDR3 spells CSAPTRDNEQFF. The part of the CDR3 DNA that was read is TGCAGTGCTCCCACTCGGGACAATGAG. The J gene is TRBJ2-1, the V gene TRBV20-1; D gene unclear. The missing CDR3 end, 3 residues past where the read stops, is filled in from the germline J gene. Per germline, CDR1 DFQATT and CDR2 SNEGSKA (reference sequence). The CDR3 contains 12 residues. Trimming took off 5 bases at V and 5 bases at J, with 10 bases between the two ends.

Turning to this clone: Coverage ceases 3 residues before the CDR3 finishes, and the germline J gene fills in the end. J is TRBJ2-2 and V is TRBV2; 7 bases line up with TRBD2. There are 16 residues in the CDR3. The germline V gene encodes CDR1 SNHLY and CDR2 FYNNEI. The sequenced part of the CDR3 DNA is TGTGCCAGCTCGTCCGGGACCGAGGGGACTAATGAAAAG. Protein sequence: CASSSGTEGTNEK. The full-length CDR3 reads as CASSSGTEGTNEKLFF.

About this clone: Read data end 3 residues before the CDR3 end; the end is taken from the germline J gene. The chain has TRBV28 and TRBJ1-1, with 8 bases that match TRBD1. The trim removed 7 bases at V and 6 bases at J, leaving 4 bases unmatched. The CDR3 spans 12 residues. Germline lookup yields CDR1 MDHEN and CDR2 SYDVKM. Incomplete CDR3 DNA: TGTGCCAGCACAGGGGGCCCGTCTGAA. This translates into CASTGGPSE. The whole CDR3 region reads CASTGGPSEAFF. The complete variable domain, with remaining parts taken from reference TRBV28 and TRBJ1-1, reads DVKVTQSSRYLVKRTGEKVFLECVQDMDHENMFWYRQDPGLGLRLIYFSYDVKMKEKGDIPEGYSVSREKKERFSLILESASTNQTSMYLCASTGGPSEAFFGQGTRLTVV.

In the case of this clone: The CDR3 end falls 3 residues outside the read, so it is completed with the germline J gene. The V gene is TRBV12-5, the J gene TRBJ2-1; 8 bases align to TRBD2. CDR1 LGHNT and CDR2 FRNRAP come from the germline V gene. CDR3 length: 15 amino acids. V was pared by 1 base and J by 8 bases, with 7 bases of the junction left unmatched. This CDR3 is CASGLGLSGSYEQFF. The part of the CDR3 DNA that was read is TGTGCTAGTGGTTTGGGCTTGAGCGGGAGCTATGAG.

Notes on this clone: The read ends 3 residues early relative to the CDR3; the germline J gene fills the gap. This chain connects TRBV20-1 to TRBJ1-2; 8 bases are shared with TRBD1. This CDR3 is 16 amino acids long. Germline CDR1 reads DFQATT; CDR2 reads SNEGSKA (reference sequence). Incomplete CDR3 DNA: TGCAGTGCTAGACCGCTACAGGACAGGGTTTCGGAGGGC. The encoded protein is CSARPLQDRVSEG. The full CDR3 sequence reads CSARPLQDRVSEGYTF.

In the case of this clone: The CDR3 is cut off 3 residues early in the read; its end comes from the germline J gene. V usage is TRBV5-1 and J usage is TRBJ1-6; no reliable D call. The V gene's germline CDR1 is SGHRS and CDR2 YFSETQ. CDR3 length: 17 amino acids. Trimming left V 1 base short and J 7 bases short, with 18 bases between. The sequenced CDR3 bases are TGCGCCAGCAGCTTGTTCGCGGTGGCGAAGACGAATTCACCC. Protein sequence: CASSLFAVAKTNSP. The entire CDR3 is CASSLFAVAKTNSPLHF.

On this clone itself: Read data end 3 residues before the CDR3 end; the end is taken from the germline J gene. The chain is built from TRBV6-1 and TRBJ2-5, with 7 bases fitting TRBD1. The CDR3 contains 13 residues. The germline gives CDR1 MNHNS, CDR2 SASEGT. J lost 5 bases, V lost 4 bases, and 4 bases had no gene match. Here the CDR3 reads CASSGQGIETQYF. The sequenced CDR3 bases are TGTGCCAGCAGTGGACAGGGCATCGAGACC.

As concerns this clone: The read comes to an end 3 residues before the CDR3 does, leaving the germline J gene to fill in the end. This chain connects TRBV4-1 to TRBJ2-2; 7 nucleotides align to TRBD2. V was pared by 4 bases and J by 2 bases, with 7 bases of the junction left unmatched. Germline values: CDR1 MGHRA, CDR2 YSYEKL. This CDR3 comprises 16 residues. The part of the CDR3 DNA that was read is TGCGCCAGCAGCCGACTTGGACTAGTCAACACCGGGGAG. This translates into CASSRLGLVNTGE. The CDR3 reads in full as CASSRLGLVNTGELFF.

Comment on this clone: The CDR3 goes on 3 residues after the read ends, and that part is filled in from the germline J gene. The chain is built from TRBV30 and TRBJ2-5; D is unresolved. This CDR3 region has 12 residues. V was trimmed by 3 bases and J by 2 bases, leaving 7 bases between them. Germline loops: CDR1 GTSNPN, CDR2 SVGIG (reference sequence). Partial CDR3 DNA: TGTGCCTGGAGAGTCCGGCAAGAGACC. Protein sequence: CAWRVRQET. The entire CDR3 protein reads CAWRVRQETQYF.

Turning to this clone: The CDR3 is cut off 3 residues early in the read; its end comes from the germline J gene. The V call is TRBV20-1, the J call TRBJ1-3; weak D call: TRBD1 (5 bases). The CDR3 spans 15 residues. CDR1 and CDR2 (germline): DFQATT, SNEGSKA (reference sequence). The V and J ends lost 2 bases and 1 base respectively, with 12 bases between them. CDR3 loop: CSARPGAGSGNTIYF. The sequenced part of the CDR3 DNA is TGCAGTGCTAGACCGGGTGCAGGGTCTGGAAACACC.

A remark on this clone: With the read ending 3 residues before the CDR3 end, the germline J gene is used to fill in that end. V and J are TRBV7-2 and TRBJ1-4; a weak D match, TRBD1 (5 bases). Germline CDR1 and CDR2: SGHTA and FQGNSA. The CDR3 extends over 14 amino acids. V gave up 1 base and J gave up 7 bases, with 10 bases separating them. CDR3 loop: CASSLVGRGEKLFF. The CDR3 DNA, read in part, is TGTGCCAGCAGCTTAGTAGGGAGGGGTGAAAAA.

Comments on this clone: The CDR3 goes on 3 residues after the read ends, and that part is filled in from the germline J gene. The rearrangement uses TRBV2 and TRBJ1-1, with no clear D. Trimming pared 2 bases from V and 2 bases from J, leaving 12 bases between. Germline V gene lookup returns CDR1 SNHLY and CDR2 FYNNEI. The CDR3 is 15 amino acids. CDR3: CASSEMAASNTEAFF. Partial CDR3 DNA: TGTGCCAGCAGTGAAATGGCCGCCTCCAACACTGAA.

Comments on this clone: With the read ending 3 residues before the CDR3 end, the germline J gene is used to fill in that end. This chain joins TRBV19 and TRBJ2-3, with a possible D match to TRBD1 (6 bases). Germline lookup yields CDR1 LNHDA and CDR2 SQIVND (reference sequence). The CDR3 totals 16 residues. The sequenced part of the CDR3 DNA is TGTGCCAGTAGTGTAACGGGACGGTCGGGACATCAGCCG. This codes for CASSVTGRSGHQP. In full, the CDR3 reads CASSVTGRSGHQPQYF.

Concerning this clone itself: The read comes to an end 3 residues before the CDR3 does, leaving the germline J gene to fill in the end. J is TRBJ1-1 and V is TRBV7-8; D unclear. Germline CDR1 reads SGHVS; CDR2 reads FQNEAQ. The ends were cut back, 4 bases at V and 0 bases at J, with 9 bases in the middle. This CDR3 has 14 residues. The covered CDR3 bases are TGTGCCAGCAGCTCCAGGATTTTGAACACTGAA. It codes for CASSSRILNTE. The CDR3 as a whole reads CASSSRILNTEAFF.

A word on this clone: The CDR3 end is not reached by the read, which stops 3 residues before it; the germline J gene fills it in. The chain carries TRBV20-1 and TRBJ2-7, with 7 bases lining up with TRBD1. Germline values: CDR1 DFQATT, CDR2 SNEGSKA (reference sequence). Unmatched junction bases numbered 8, after V lost 6 bases and J lost 3 bases. The CDR3 is made up of 13 amino acids. CDR3 loop: CSATGTDLYEQYF. The sequenced part of the CDR3 DNA is TGCAGTGCAACCGGGACAGACCTCTACGAG.

Notes on this clone: The sequence runs out 3 residues before the end of the CDR3; the remainder is reconstructed from the germline J gene. V and J are TRBV5-4 and TRBJ1-2; D is possibly TRBD1 (5 bases). CDR3 length: 13 residues. Germline loops: CDR1 SGHNT, CDR2 YYREEE (reference sequence). Trimming stripped 3 bases from V and 1 base from J, with 7 bases between. The DNA read from the CDR3 is TGTGCCAGCAGCTGGGGGGATAACTATGGC. This translates into CASSWGDNYG. Given in full, the CDR3 is CASSWGDNYGYTF.

A note on this clone: The read stops 3 residues short of the end of the CDR3; the missing end is completed from the germline J gene. The chain is built from TRBV7-2 and TRBJ2-2, with TRBD2 as a possible D gene (5 bases). Germline CDR1 and CDR2: SGHTA and FQGNSA. The V end was cut by 0 bases, the J end by 5 bases, with 13 bases between. The CDR3 contains 16 residues. CDR3 bases read: TGTGCCAGCAGCTTAGCGATAGCGATAATGACCGGGGAG. This codes for CASSLAIAIMTGE. The whole CDR3 sequence is CASSLAIAIMTGELFF.

Points on this clone: The read ends 3 residues before the CDR3 terminus; that terminus is restored from the germline J gene. The V call is TRBV19, the J call TRBJ2-3, with D perhaps matching TRBD1 (6 bases). CDR1 and CDR2 (germline): LNHDA, SQIVND (reference sequence). This CDR3 is 13 amino acids long. CDR3 DNA, as far as it was read: TGTGCCAGTAGTGTCGGACAGCAAGAGACG. Protein product: CASSVGQQET. The complete CDR3 protein is CASSVGQQETQYF.

Comments on this clone: Coverage ceases 3 residues before the CDR3 finishes, and the germline J gene fills in the end. V gene TRBV29-1 combines with J gene TRBJ2-5; 8 nucleotides align to TRBD2. Trimming took 2 bases from V and 4 from J; bases not matched to a gene: 0. CDR3 length: 12 amino acids. The germline CDR1 and CDR2 sequences are SQVTM and ANQGSEA. The part of the CDR3 DNA that was read is TGCAGCGTTGAACGGGGGGGAGAGACC. This sequence encodes CSVERGGET. The full-length CDR3 reads as CSVERGGETQYF.

Details on this clone: The CDR3 end is not reached by the read, which stops 3 residues before it; the germline J gene fills it in. This chain links TRBV5-1 with TRBJ2-7; TRBD1 aligns across 9 bases. This CDR3 is 16 amino acids long. Germline lookup yields CDR1 SGHRS and CDR2 YFSETQ. V lost 0 bases, J lost 2 bases, and 6 bases stayed unmatched. The CDR3 sequence: CASSLGGTGPAYEQYF. The sequenced CDR3 bases are TGCGCCAGCAGCTTGGGAGGGACAGGGCCAGCCTACGAG.

As concerns this clone: The CDR3 is cut off 3 residues early in the read; its end comes from the germline J gene. The genes are TRBV18 and TRBJ1-2; D is undetermined. V lost 3 bases and J lost 1, with 9 bases in between. CDR3 size: 14 residues. CDR1 KGHSH and CDR2 LQKENI come from the germline V gene. CDR3 residues: CASSPLQLNYGYTF. Incomplete CDR3 DNA: TGTGCCAGCTCACCCCTACAGCTTAACTATGGC. Full variable domain (outside the CDR3, taken from reference TRBV18 and TRBJ1-2): NAGVMQNPRHLVRRRGQEARLRCSPMKGHSHVYWYRQLPEEGLKFMVYLQKENIIDESGMPKERFSAEFPKEGPSILRIQQVVRGDSAAYFCASSPLQLNYGYTFGSGTRLTVV.

On this clone: The read ends 3 residues before the CDR3 terminus; that terminus is restored from the germline J gene. The rearrangement joins TRBV5-1 to TRBJ2-7; maybe TRBD1 (5 bases). Per germline, CDR1 SGHRS and CDR2 YFSETQ. The V and J ends lost 7 bases and 5 bases respectively, with 19 bases between them. This CDR3 comprises 14 residues. The DNA read from the CDR3 is TGCGCCAGCTCCCGCGCAGGACAAGGGAACGAG. Its protein is CASSRAGQGNE. The full CDR3 protein is CASSRAGQGNEQYF. The complete variable domain, with remaining parts taken from reference TRBV5-1 and TRBJ2-7, reads KAGVTQTPRYLIKTRGQQVTLSCSPISGHRSVSWYQQTPGQGLQFLFEYFSETQRNKGNFPGRFSGRQFSNSRSEMNVSTLELGDSALYLCASSRAGQGNEQYFGPGTRLTVT.

About this clone itself: The sequence runs out 3 residues before the end of the CDR3; the remainder is reconstructed from the germline J gene. The rearrangement joins TRBV30 to TRBJ1-2; D call uncertain. The CDR3 spans 14 residues. Trimming removed 3 bases at V and 0 bases at J, with 11 bases between. Germline assignment: CDR1 GTSNPN and CDR2 SVGIG (reference sequence). CDR3 bases read: TGTGCCTGGAGCCGTTTAGGGTCTAACTATGGC. Translation gives CAWSRLGSNYG. The whole CDR3 sequence is CAWSRLGSNYGYTF. Drawing the rest from reference TRBV30 and TRBJ1-2, the complete variable domain is SQTIHQWPATLVQPVGSPLSLECTVEGTSNPNLYWYRQAAGRGLQLLFYSVGIGQISSEVPQNLSASRPQDRQFILSSKKLLLSDSGFYLCAWSRLGSNYGYTFGSGTRLTVV.

Concerning this clone itself: The missing CDR3 end, 3 residues past where the read stops, is filled in from the germline J gene. The chain recombines TRBV5-1 with TRBJ2-1, with TRBD2 identical over 7 bases. J gave up 7 bases and V 5 bases, and 9 bases lay outside the gene matches. The CDR3 runs 14 residues. The germline CDR1 and CDR2 sequences are SGHRS and YFSETQ. CDR3: CASRMTSQENEQFF. The sequenced part of the CDR3 DNA is TGCGCCAGCAGAATGACTAGCCAAGAAAATGAG.

To note about this clone: The read comes to an end 3 residues before the CDR3 does, leaving the germline J gene to fill in the end. The chain couples TRBV9 to TRBJ2-5; TRBD2 aligns across 9 bases. Germline loops: CDR1 SGDLS, CDR2 YYNGEE. This CDR3 contains 15 residues. After removal of 1 base from V and 6 bases from J, the junction contained 7 bases not matched to a gene. CDR3 bases read: TGTGCCAGCAGCGTAACTGGGACTAGCAGGCAGACC. It encodes CASSVTGTSRQT. The whole CDR3 region reads CASSVTGTSRQTQYF. Looking up the rest from reference TRBV9 and TRBJ2-5 gives the full variable domain: DSGVTQTPKHLITATGQRVTLRCSPRSGDLSVYWYQQSLDQGLQFLIQYYNGEERAKGNILERFSAQQFPDLHSELNLSSLELGDSALYFCASSVTGTSRQTQYFGPGTRLLVL.

Worth noting for this clone: The observed sequence ends 3 residues before the CDR3 terminus, with the missing tail filled in from the germline J gene. The V gene is TRBV10-1, the J gene TRBJ1-2; D is ambiguous. The V and J ends lost 0 bases and 0 bases respectively, with 14 bases between them. CDR1 and CDR2 from the germline V gene are WNHNN and SYGVQD (reference sequence). The CDR3 contains 17 residues. Here the CDR3 reads CASSESIWAAPNYGYTF. The DNA read from the CDR3 is TGCGCCAGCAGTGAGTCGATCTGGGCAGCTCCTAACTATGGC.